The 17 T cell receptor beta chains in this list originate from one sample, sequenced in a study of T cells in women clearing cervical HPV infection. Libraries were prepared by immunoSEQ multiplex PCR; TCRdb keeps only in-frame clonotypes and omits some of them. The data include about 20,000 clones; the top ten clones carry roughly 3.2%. The sequenced material came from blood buffy coat. The receptors derive from a woman aged 18-70 years with a cervical HPV16 infection that either progressed to CIN3+ or cleared (not recorded which).

Notes on this clone: The CDR3 end lies 3 residues beyond the end of the read and is filled in from the germline J gene. J is TRBJ2-5 and V is TRBV19; D might be TRBD2 (5 bases). The CDR3 spans 13 residues. V gave up 4 bases and J gave up 0 bases, with 6 bases separating them. Per germline, CDR1 LNHDA and CDR2 SQIVND (reference sequence). The CDR3 loop reads CASSTGDQETQYF. The CDR3 DNA, read in part, is TGTGCCAGTAGTACCGGGGACCAAGAGACC.

A note on this clone: The read finishes 3 residues shy of the CDR3 end, and the germline J gene is used to complete it. V is TRBV7-3 and J is TRBJ2-2; 8 bases are a match to TRBD2. J gave up 7 bases and V 0 bases, and 7 bases lay outside the gene matches. This CDR3 has 16 amino acids. Germline V CDR1 and CDR2: SGHTA, FQGTGA. The CDR3 DNA, read in part, is TGTGCCAGCAGCTTAACAACCGGGGGGGCGAACGGGGAG. Translating gives CASSLTTGGANGE. The CDR3 in its entirety is CASSLTTGGANGELFF.

As to this clone: The read terminates 3 residues ahead of where the CDR3 ends, so the germline J gene completes it. V is TRBV18 and J is TRBJ1-1, with TRBD1 matching over 7 bases. The length of the CDR3 is 13 residues. With 3 bases clipped from V and 5 bases from J, the junction kept 3 bases outside the gene matches. Germline V gene sequence: CDR1 KGHSH, CDR2 LQKENI. Here the CDR3 reads CASSPDRWTEAFF. CDR3 DNA (partial): TGTGCCAGCTCACCGGACAGGTGGACTGAA.

By frequency, this clone is medium-sized. With the read ending 3 residues before the CDR3 end, the germline J gene is used to fill in that end. The rearrangement joins TRBV30 to TRBJ2-1; a weak D match, TRBD1 (6 bases). Trimming pared 0 bases from V and 0 bases from J, leaving 9 bases between. This CDR3 is 15 amino acids long. The germline V gene has CDR1 GTSNPN and CDR2 SVGIG (reference sequence). The CDR3 sequence is CAWSVQGGSYNEQFF. Partial CDR3 DNA: TGTGCCTGGAGTGTACAAGGGGGCTCCTACAATGAG. Variable domain in full (rest from reference TRBV30 and TRBJ2-1): SQTIHQWPATLVQPVGSPLSLECTVEGTSNPNLYWYRQAAGRGLQLLFYSVGIGQISSEVPQNLSASRPQDRQFILSSKKLLLSDSGFYLCAWSVQGGSYNEQFFGPGTRLTVL.

In regard to this clone: The CDR3 goes on 3 residues after the read ends, and that part is filled in from the germline J gene. The V call is TRBV5-1, the J call TRBJ2-2; perhaps TRBD1 as D (5 bases). Germline V CDR1 and CDR2: SGHRS, YFSETQ. V was clipped by 0 bases and J by 5 bases, with 8 bases between them. The CDR3 sequence is 14 residues long. The covered CDR3 bases are TGCGCCAGCAGCTTGGGACAGCCGACCGGGGAG. This gives the protein CASSLGQPTGE. The complete CDR3 sequence is CASSLGQPTGELFF.

A note on this clone: The read terminates 3 residues ahead of where the CDR3 ends, so the germline J gene completes it. V usage is TRBV7-2 and J usage is TRBJ1-1; maybe TRBD1 (6 bases). Germline values: CDR1 SGHTA, CDR2 FQGNSA. This CDR3 has 12 residues. CDR3 DNA, as far as it was read: TGTGCCAGCTGGGGGGGCTCGGGGGAG. This encodes CASWGGSGE. The full CDR3 reads CASWGGSGEAFF.

With regard to this clone: Read data end 3 residues before the CDR3 end; the end is taken from the germline J gene. The rearrangement links TRBV27 to TRBJ1-6; D is ambiguous. The CDR3 is 14 residues long. Germline CDR1 reads MNHEY; CDR2 reads SMNVEV (reference sequence). The ends were cut back, 2 bases at V and 9 bases at J, with 11 bases in the middle. The CDR3 spells CASSLKAVASPLHF. The sequenced part of the CDR3 DNA is TGTGCCAGCAGTTTAAAGGCCGTCGCTTCACCC.

A remark on this clone: Sequencing ends 3 residues short of the CDR3 end; the germline J gene provides the rest. The chain employs TRBV20-1 and TRBJ2-7, with TRBD1 identical over 10 bases. The CDR3 is 15 amino acids. Germline CDR1 DFQATT, CDR2 SNEGSKA (reference sequence). V shed 4 bases, J shed 4 bases, and the junction held 10 bases outside the gene matches. CDR3 in amino acids: CSAISADRGVYEQYF. CDR3 DNA, as far as it was read: TGCAGTGCTATCTCCGCGGACAGGGGGGTGTACGAG.

The CDR3 DNA, read in part, is TGTGCCAGCAGTTTACCCCCGTATGACGAG. It encodes CASSLPPYDE. The whole CDR3 sequence reads CASSLPPYDEQYF. The chain has TRBV12-3 or TRBV12-4 and TRBJ2-7; no firm D call. The read ends 3 residues shy of where the CDR3 ends; the end is completed using the germline J gene. Deletions cut 2 bases from V and 5 bases from J, with 10 bases between. The CDR3 runs 13 residues.

As for this clone: The junction departs from the called germline gene at one end, perhaps through a read error. The read terminates 3 residues before the CDR3 end, so the remaining end is supplied by the germline J gene. The rearrangement links TRBV4-2 to TRBJ1-4; 9 nucleotides agree with TRBD1. The CDR3 spans 18 residues. Per the germline V gene, CDR1 is LGHNA and CDR2 is YNFKEQ. The part of the CDR3 DNA that was read is TGCGCCAGCAGCCAAGAGCTGGACAGGGGACGAACTAATGAAAAA. Protein sequence: CASSQELDRGRTNEK. The entire CDR3 reads CASSQELDRGRTNEKLFF.

For this clone: The CDR3 is cut off 3 residues early in the read; its end comes from the germline J gene. The chain has TRBV2 and TRBJ1-6, with unresolved D. Germline V gene data show CDR1 as SNHLY and CDR2 as FYNNEI. The V gene lost 5 bases and the J gene lost 5 bases, with 4 bases spanning the gap. This CDR3 is 12 amino acids long. CDR3 in amino acids: CASSPNNSPLHF. The covered CDR3 bases are TGTGCCAGCAGTCCAAATAATTCACCC.

Points on this clone: From the germline J gene comes the end of the CDR3, since the read stops 3 residues before it. This chain connects TRBV7-9 to TRBJ2-1, with no clear D. Germline V gene sequence: CDR1 SEHNR, CDR2 FQNEAQ (reference sequence). V was shortened by 0 bases and J by 8 bases, with 14 bases between the two germline ends. The CDR3 runs to 15 residues. The CDR3 spells CASSLAPAPEDEQFF. The CDR3 DNA, read in part, is TGTGCCAGCAGCTTAGCCCCCGCTCCTGAGGATGAG.

Concerning this clone: One end of the junction is discordant with germline, which a read error may explain. The read comes to an end 3 residues before the CDR3 does, leaving the germline J gene to fill in the end. The J gene is TRBJ1-1, the V gene TRBV4-2, with a tentative D call TRBD1 (5 bases). Per the germline V gene, CDR1 is LGHNA and CDR2 is YNFKEQ. The CDR3 contains 13 residues. The part of the CDR3 DNA that was read is TGCGCCAGCAGCCAGGGCGAGAACACTGAA. This codes for CASSQGENTE. The whole CDR3 protein is CASSQGENTEAFF.

As for this clone: Read sequence stops 3 residues before the CDR3 end, and the germline J gene provides the missing end. The chain combines TRBV20-1 with TRBJ1-1, with TRBD1 matching 10 bases. This CDR3 comprises 13 residues. Germline V gene sequence: CDR1 DFQATT, CDR2 SNEGSKA (reference sequence). CDR3 DNA, as far as it was read: TGCAGTGCTAGAGATCAATTGGGACAGGGG. Translated, it gives CSARDQLGQG. The full CDR3 reads CSARDQLGQGAFF.

Points on this clone: Read sequence stops 3 residues before the CDR3 end, and the germline J gene provides the missing end. This chain connects TRBV13 to TRBJ2-7, with TRBD2 matching over 10 bases. The CDR3 is made up of 15 amino acids. V lost 9 bases and J lost 4; bases outside the gene matches: 12. Germline lookup yields CDR1 PRHDT and CDR2 FYEKMQ (reference sequence). This chain's CDR3 is CASTNRAGGEYEQYF. Incomplete CDR3 DNA: TGTGCCAGTACTAATCGAGCGGGGGGGGAGTACGAG.

Remarks on this clone: The read terminates 3 residues before the CDR3 end, so the remaining end is supplied by the germline J gene. The rearrangement joins TRBV6-2 or TRBV6-3 to TRBJ2-7; D remains unclear. This CDR3 region has 15 residues. CDR1 and CDR2 (germline): MNHEY, SVGEGT. Trimming shortened V by 6 bases and J by 1 base, and 16 bases separated the two germline ends. The CDR3 bases that were read are TGTGCCAGCAGACCCGGAACAGATGGGTCCTACGAG. It is translated as CASRPGTDGSYE. In full, the CDR3 reads CASRPGTDGSYEQYF.

The CDR3 loop is CASSYSGNTIYF. CDR3 DNA, as far as it was read: TGTGCCAGCTCCTACTCTGGAAACACC. The chain combines TRBV2 with TRBJ1-3; D is unclear. The read gets to within 3 residues of the CDR3 end, and the germline J gene fills in the rest. This CDR3 comprises 12 residues. The V end lost 8 bases, the J end lost 0 bases, and 5 bases lay between the germline ends. Germline V gene lookup returns CDR1 SNHLY and CDR2 FYNNEI.